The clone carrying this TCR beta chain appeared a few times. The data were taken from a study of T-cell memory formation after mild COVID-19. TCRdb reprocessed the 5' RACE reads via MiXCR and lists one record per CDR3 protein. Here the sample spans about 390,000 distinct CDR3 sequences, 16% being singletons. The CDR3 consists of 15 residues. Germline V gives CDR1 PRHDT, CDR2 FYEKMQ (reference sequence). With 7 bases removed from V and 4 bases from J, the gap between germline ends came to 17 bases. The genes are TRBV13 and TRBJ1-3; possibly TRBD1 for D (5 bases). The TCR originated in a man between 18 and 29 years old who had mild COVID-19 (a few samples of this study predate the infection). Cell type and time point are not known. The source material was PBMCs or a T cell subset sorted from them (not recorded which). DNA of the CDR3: TGTGCCAGCACCCCTCAAGTGGCAGGGGGAAACACCATATATTTT. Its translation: CASTPQVAGGNTIYF. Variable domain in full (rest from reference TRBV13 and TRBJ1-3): AAGVIQSPRHLIKEKRETATLKCYPIPRHDTVYWYQQGPGQDPQFLISFYEKMQSDKGSIPDRFSAQQFSDYHSELNMSSLELGDSALYFCASTPQVAGGNTIYFGEGSWLTVV.